The next 18 T cell receptor beta chains were all read from a single sample in a study of vaccination effects on CD4 cells after COVID-19. ViraFEST used viral peptide pools to expand antigen-specific CD4+ T cells before sequencing. After around 10 days in culture, the CD4+ T cells were isolated. All vaccine recipients tested negative for nucleocapsid antibodies and had never contracted SARS-CoV-2 infection. Clones were sequenced by immunoSEQ multiplex PCR, and TCRdb holds only the in-frame ones, with some missing. The sample yields approximately 70,000 clones, around 74% seen once. No antigen is known for these receptors. Sequenced material: CD4+ T cells from PBMCs cultured with HCoV-NL63 spike peptides, taken before COVID-19 vaccination. These receptor sequences come from a human donor who received a COVID-19 vaccine.

The chain couples TRBV3-1 (or the pseudogene TRBV3-2) to TRBJ2-5, with D possibly being TRBD1 (6 bases). The CDR3 is 15 amino acids. Deletions cut 1 base from V and 4 bases from J, with 13 bases between. Germline CDR1 LGHDT, CDR2 YNNKEL (reference sequence). The CDR3 loop is CASSQAHRAGETQYF. The CDR3 coding sequence is TGTGCCAGCAGCCAAGCACACAGGGCGGGAGAGACCCAGTACTTC.

V and J are TRBV12-5 and TRBJ2-1; D not resolved. V was trimmed by 2 bases and J by 12 bases, leaving 11 bases between them. There are 12 residues in the CDR3. Germline CDR1 is LGHNT and CDR2 is FRNRAP. CDR3 region: CASGLPPIGQFF. The CDR3 DNA follows: TGTGCTAGTGGTTTGCCACCTATAGGGCAGTTCTTC. Filled out from reference TRBV12-5 and TRBJ2-1, the complete variable domain reads DARVTQTPRHKVTEMGQEVTMRCQPILGHNTVFWYRQTMMQGLELLAYFRNRAPLDDSGMPKDRFSAEMPDATLATLKIQPSEPRDSAVYFCASGLPPIGQFFGPGTRLTVL.

The V and J genes are TRBV27 and TRBJ2-3, with D possibly matching TRBD1 (6 bases). CDR3 length: 13 residues. Germline assignment: CDR1 MNHEY and CDR2 SMNVEV (reference sequence). Trimming removed 2 bases from V and 6 bases from J, with 9 bases in between. CDR3 protein: CASSLNRADTQYF. The CDR3 bases are TGTGCCAGCAGTTTAAACAGGGCTGATACGCAGTATTTT.

The V and J genes are TRBV24-1 and TRBJ2-2; TRBD1 might be the D (6 bases). CDR3 length equals 16 residues. V lost 3 bases, J lost 4 bases, and 14 bases lay in between. Per germline, CDR1 KGHDR and CDR2 SFDVKD. The CDR3 sequence is CATSDPPGVATGELFF. The CDR3 region has the DNA TGTGCCACCAGTGATCCACCAGGGGTGGCCACCGGGGAGCTGTTTTTT.

The chain links TRBV7-2 to TRBJ1-2; the match to TRBD1 covers 10 bases. The CDR3 loop spans 15 amino acids. The trim removed 5 bases at V and 5 bases at J, leaving 8 bases unmatched. CDR1 is SGHTA, CDR2 FQGNSA, per germline. Here the CDR3 reads CASSPRQGARYGYTF. The CDR3 coding sequence is TGTGCCAGCAGCCCTCGACAGGGGGCGCGGTATGGCTACACCTTC.

The rearrangement uses TRBV6-5 and TRBJ1-1; no clear D. V was cut by 6 bases and J by 4 bases, with 15 bases left in between. Per germline, CDR1 MNHEY and CDR2 SVGAGI. CDR3 length: 14 residues. The CDR3 sequence is CASSSEPVRTEAFF. Written as DNA, the CDR3 is TGTGCCAGCAGCTCAGAGCCCGTTCGCACTGAAGCTTTCTTT.

The rearrangement joins TRBV28 to TRBJ1-4; D remains ambiguous. Germline CDR1 MDHEN, CDR2 SYDVKM. CDR3 length: 14 amino acids. Trimming removed 3 bases from V and 10 bases from J, with 15 bases in between. CDR3 DNA: TGTGCCAGCAGTTTGGGCGGGGAATGGGGAAAACTGTTTTTT. This gives the protein CASSLGGEWGKLFF.

This chain connects TRBV5-1 to TRBJ1-5; D unclear. V shed 4 bases and J shed 4 bases, with 15 bases lying between them. Germline V lookup: CDR1 SGHRS, CDR2 YFSETQ. The CDR3 sequence is 15 residues long. The CDR3 spells CASSPGPIGNQPQHF. In DNA, the CDR3 is TGCGCCAGCAGCCCTGGGCCCATAGGGAATCAGCCCCAGCATTTT.

The rearrangement links TRBV2 to TRBJ2-5; 10 nucleotides align to TRBD1. The CDR3 totals 12 residues. Germline V gives CDR1 SNHLY, CDR2 FYNNEI. Trimming at V came to 6 bases and at J to 5 bases, leaving 0 bases not matched to a gene. CDR3 sequence: CASRDRGETQYF. The CDR3 DNA reads TGTGCCAGCAGGGACAGGGGGGAGACCCAGTACTTC.

CDR3 amino acids: CASSYSVNTEAFF. The CDR3 DNA follows: TGTGCCAGCAGTTACTCGGTGAACACTGAAGCTTTCTTT. The chain uses TRBV6-2 or TRBV6-3 and TRBJ1-1; no clear D gene. CDR1 is MNHEY, CDR2 SVGEGT, per germline. This CDR3 is built from 13 residues. V lost 0 bases and J 0 bases, leaving 2 bases between the germline ends.

The rearrangement uses TRBV5-8 and TRBJ2-3; perhaps TRBD2 as D (6 bases). CDR1 and CDR2 (germline): SGHTS, YDEGEE. CDR3 length equals 17 residues. V was pared by 3 bases and J by 4 bases, with 21 bases between. In DNA form, the CDR3 reads TGTGCCAGCAGCTGGCGCCGGGACTCACTACAGGCAGATACGCAGTATTTT. Residues: CASSWRRDSLQADTQYF.

This CDR3 is CASSLLRLQGGSGNTIYF. The CDR3 DNA sequence: TGTGCCAGCAGTTTATTGAGGTTACAGGGCGGTTCTGGAAACACCATATATTTT. This rearrangement joins TRBV28 to TRBJ1-3; TRBD1 might be the D (6 bases). Germline assignment: CDR1 MDHEN and CDR2 SYDVKM. The CDR3 has 18 amino acids. Trimming removed 1 base from V and 1 base from J, with 17 bases in between. Based on the CDR3 plus reference TRBV28 and TRBJ1-3, the full variable domain is DVKVTQSSRYLVKRTGEKVFLECVQDMDHENMFWYRQDPGLGLRLIYFSYDVKMKEKGDIPEGYSVSREKKERFSLILESASTNQTSMYLCASSLLRLQGGSGNTIYFGEGSWLTVV.

The chain employs TRBV4-2 and TRBJ2-3; D gene unclear. CDR1 and CDR2 from the germline V gene are LGHNA and YNFKEQ. Trimming took 0 bases from V and 0 from J, leaving 7 bases between them. This CDR3 is 15 amino acids long. CDR3 residues: CASSQDRASTDTQYF. The CDR3 DNA sequence: TGTGCCAGCAGCCAAGATAGGGCGAGCACAGATACGCAGTATTTT.

The V and J genes are TRBV6-6 and TRBJ2-3; D may be TRBD2 (6 bases). This CDR3 region has 14 residues. Between the trimmed V and J ends, which lost 6 bases and 1 base, there was a span of 11 bases. The V gene's germline CDR1 is MNHNY and CDR2 SVGAGI (reference sequence). CDR3 in amino acids: CASSPERGTDTQYF. In DNA form, the CDR3 reads TGTGCCAGCAGCCCCGAGCGGGGCACAGATACGCAGTATTTT.

This clone was seen a handful of times. The chain employs TRBV7-9 and TRBJ2-1; 10 nucleotides agree with TRBD1. CDR1 and CDR2 (germline): SEHNR, FQNEAQ (reference sequence). V lost 4 bases, J lost 6 bases, and 3 bases stayed unmatched. This CDR3 is built from 14 residues. The CDR3 loop is CASSSWTGGNEQFF. CDR3 coding DNA: TGTGCCAGCAGCTCCTGGACAGGGGGCAATGAGCAGTTCTTC.

This clone was picked up one time. The CDR3 here is CAIRGTGESYTGELFF. The CDR3 DNA sequence: TGTGCCATCAGGGGGACAGGGGAGTCCTACACCGGGGAGCTGTTTTTT. The V call is TRBV10-3, the J call TRBJ2-2, with TRBD1 identical over 10 bases. CDR3 length: 16 residues. Germline loops: CDR1 ENHRY, CDR2 SYGVKD. The V gene end was trimmed by 6 bases and the J gene end by 3 bases; junction bases not matched to a gene: 7.

The rearrangement links TRBV29-1 to TRBJ2-4, with a weak D call TRBD2 (6 bases). This CDR3 has 12 amino acids. V lost 3 bases and J lost 8, with 11 bases in between. CDR1 is SQVTM and CDR2 is ANQGSEA in the germline V gene. CDR3: CSVDGREDIQYF. CDR3 in DNA: TGCAGCGTTGACGGCAGGGAGGACATTCAGTACTTC.

This rearrangement joins TRBV27 to TRBJ1-1; D remains ambiguous. CDR1 is MNHEY, CDR2 SMNVEV, per germline (reference sequence). The CDR3 is 14 residues long. Trimming removed 2 bases from V and 0 bases from J, with 7 bases in between. CDR3 DNA sequence: TGTGCCAGCAGTTTAGACACGTTGAACACTGAAGCTTTCTTT. This translates into CASSLDTLNTEAFF.